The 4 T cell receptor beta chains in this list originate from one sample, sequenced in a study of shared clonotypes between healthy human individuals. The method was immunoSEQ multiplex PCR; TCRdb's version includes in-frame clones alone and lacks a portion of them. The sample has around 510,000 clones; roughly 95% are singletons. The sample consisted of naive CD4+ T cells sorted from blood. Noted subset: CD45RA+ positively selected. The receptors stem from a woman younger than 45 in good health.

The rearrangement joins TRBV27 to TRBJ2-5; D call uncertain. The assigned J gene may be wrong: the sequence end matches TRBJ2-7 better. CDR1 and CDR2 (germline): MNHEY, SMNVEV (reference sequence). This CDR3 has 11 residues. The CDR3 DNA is TGTGCCAGCGGCAACCCCTACGAGCAGTACTTC. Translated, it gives CASGNPYEQYF.

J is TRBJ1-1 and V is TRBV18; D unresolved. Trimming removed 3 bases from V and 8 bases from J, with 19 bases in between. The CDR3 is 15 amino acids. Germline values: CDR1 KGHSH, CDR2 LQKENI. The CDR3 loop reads CASSPRYDGLREAFF. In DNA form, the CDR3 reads TGTGCCAGCTCACCGCGTTATGATGGCTTGCGAGAAGCTTTCTTT.

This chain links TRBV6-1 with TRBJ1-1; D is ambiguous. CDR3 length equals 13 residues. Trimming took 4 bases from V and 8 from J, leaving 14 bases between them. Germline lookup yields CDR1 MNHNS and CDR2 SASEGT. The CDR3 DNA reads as TGTGCCAGCAGTGTTGATGCCAGGAGAGAAGCTTTCTTT. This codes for CASSVDARREAFF.

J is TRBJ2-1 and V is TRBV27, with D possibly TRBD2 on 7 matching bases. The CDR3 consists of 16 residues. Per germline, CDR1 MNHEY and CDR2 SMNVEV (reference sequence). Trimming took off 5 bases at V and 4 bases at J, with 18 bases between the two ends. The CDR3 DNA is TGTGCCAGCAGTCCCACAGGCGGGGGCGGGTACAATGAGCAGTTCTTC. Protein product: CASSPTGGGGYNEQFF.